This T cell receptor beta chain was captured by sequencing in a study of blood T cells in healthy people across ages. In germline, CDR1 is MGHRA, CDR2 YSYEKL. The CDR3 sequence is 17 residues long. V lost 1 base and J lost 7; bases outside the gene matches: 11. This clonotype was picked up a small number of times. Its target is not known. Study results and caveats: Leaving the PBMCs unsorted stopped any conclusive comparison of naive versus antigen-experienced cells.

In each sample, at least 7 million PBMCs were isolated. The use of a sample-barcoded 5' primer and a J-beta primer mix characterized a second PCR of about 6 to 12 cycles. Every molecule of cDNA carried a tag from a template-switch adaptor with 12 random nucleotides. TCRdb re-called the 5' RACE reads with MiXCR, one entry per CDR3 protein. The profile shows hundreds of thousands of distinct CDR3 sequences, roughly 21% of them singletons. The receptor's source is a man between 65 and 85 years old in good health. This chain connects TRBV4-1 to TRBJ2-5; 11 bases align to TRBD2. Sequencing was done on a sample of blood. The DNA for the CDR3 is TGCGCCAGCAGCCAAGGCCAAGTAGCGGGAGGGATAGGGACCCAGTACTTC. Amino acids: CASSQGQVAGGIGTQYF.